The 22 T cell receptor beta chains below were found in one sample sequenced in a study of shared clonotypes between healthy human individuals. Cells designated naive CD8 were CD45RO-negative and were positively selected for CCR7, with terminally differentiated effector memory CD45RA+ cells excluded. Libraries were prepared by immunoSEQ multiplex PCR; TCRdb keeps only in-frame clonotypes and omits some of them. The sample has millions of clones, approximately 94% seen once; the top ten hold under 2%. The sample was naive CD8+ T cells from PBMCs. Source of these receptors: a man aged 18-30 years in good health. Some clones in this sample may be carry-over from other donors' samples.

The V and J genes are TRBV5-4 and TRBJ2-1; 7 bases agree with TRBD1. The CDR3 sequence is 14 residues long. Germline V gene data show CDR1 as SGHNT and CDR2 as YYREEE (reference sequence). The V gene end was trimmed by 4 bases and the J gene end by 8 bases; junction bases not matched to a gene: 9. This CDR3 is CASSQGKGGHEQFF. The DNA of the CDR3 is TGTGCCAGCAGCCAGGGCAAAGGGGGCCATGAGCAGTTCTTC.

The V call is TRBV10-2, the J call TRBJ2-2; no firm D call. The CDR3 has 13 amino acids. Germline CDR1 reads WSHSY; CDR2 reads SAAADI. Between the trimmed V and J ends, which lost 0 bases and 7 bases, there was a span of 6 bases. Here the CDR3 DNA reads TGCGCCAGCAGTGAGTCGAGGTTCGGGGAGCTGTTTTTT. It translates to CASSESRFGELFF.

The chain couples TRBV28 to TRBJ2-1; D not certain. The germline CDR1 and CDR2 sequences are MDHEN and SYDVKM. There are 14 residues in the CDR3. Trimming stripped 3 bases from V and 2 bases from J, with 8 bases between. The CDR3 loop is CASSFHSTYNEQFF. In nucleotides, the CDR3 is TGTGCCAGCAGTTTCCACAGCACCTACAATGAGCAGTTCTTC.

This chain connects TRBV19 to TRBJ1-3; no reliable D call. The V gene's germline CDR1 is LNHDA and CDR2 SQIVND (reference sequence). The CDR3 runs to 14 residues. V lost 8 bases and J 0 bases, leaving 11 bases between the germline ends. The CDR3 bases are TGTGCCAGTGCAACGTTGGGCTCTGGAAACACCATATATTTT. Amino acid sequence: CASATLGSGNTIYF.

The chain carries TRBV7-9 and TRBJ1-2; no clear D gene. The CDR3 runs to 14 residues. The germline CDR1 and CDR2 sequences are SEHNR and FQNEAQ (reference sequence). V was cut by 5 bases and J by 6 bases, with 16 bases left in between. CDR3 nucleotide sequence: TGTGCCAGCAGCCTTTTTGACGATGGGGATGGCTACACCTTC. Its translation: CASSLFDDGDGYTF.

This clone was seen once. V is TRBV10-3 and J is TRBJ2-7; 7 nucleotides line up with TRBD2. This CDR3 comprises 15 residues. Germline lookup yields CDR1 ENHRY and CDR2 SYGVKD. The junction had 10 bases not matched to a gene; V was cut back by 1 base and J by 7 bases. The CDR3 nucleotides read TGTGCCATCAGTGAGTACACCGTTCTGGGGGGGGAGCAGTACTTC. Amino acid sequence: CAISEYTVLGGEQYF.

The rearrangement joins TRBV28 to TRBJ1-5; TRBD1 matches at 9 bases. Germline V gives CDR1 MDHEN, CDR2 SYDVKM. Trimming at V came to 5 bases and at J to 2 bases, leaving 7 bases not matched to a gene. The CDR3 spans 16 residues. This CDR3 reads CASSTRTGDGNQPQHF. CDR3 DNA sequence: TGTGCCAGCAGTACCCGGACAGGGGATGGCAATCAGCCCCAGCATTTT.

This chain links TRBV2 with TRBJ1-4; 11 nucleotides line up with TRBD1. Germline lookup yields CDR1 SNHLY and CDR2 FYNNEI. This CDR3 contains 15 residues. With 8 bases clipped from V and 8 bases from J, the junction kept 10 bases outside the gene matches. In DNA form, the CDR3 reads TGTGCCAGCGTGGGCGAGGACAGGGGGCTCGAAAAACTGTTTTTT. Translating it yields CASVGEDRGLEKLFF.

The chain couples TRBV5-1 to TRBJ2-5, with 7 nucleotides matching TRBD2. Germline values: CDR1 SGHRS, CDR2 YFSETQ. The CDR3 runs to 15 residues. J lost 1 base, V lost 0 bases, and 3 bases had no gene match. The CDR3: CASSLGDYAQETQYF. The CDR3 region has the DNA TGCGCCAGCAGCTTGGGGGACTATGCCCAAGAGACCCAGTACTTC.

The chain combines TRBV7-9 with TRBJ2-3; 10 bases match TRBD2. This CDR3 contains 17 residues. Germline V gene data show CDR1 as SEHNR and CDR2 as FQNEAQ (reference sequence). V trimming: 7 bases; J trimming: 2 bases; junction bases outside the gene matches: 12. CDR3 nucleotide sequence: TGTGCCAGCACCGCGCTGGGAGCGGGAGGGGACACAGATACGCAGTATTTT. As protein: CASTALGAGGDTDTQYF.

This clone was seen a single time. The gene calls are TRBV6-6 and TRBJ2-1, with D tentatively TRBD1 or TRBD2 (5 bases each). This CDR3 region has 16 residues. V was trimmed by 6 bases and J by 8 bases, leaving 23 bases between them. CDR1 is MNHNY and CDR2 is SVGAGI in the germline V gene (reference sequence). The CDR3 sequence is CASRGVGVSVPDEQFF. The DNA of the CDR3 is TGTGCCAGCAGGGGGGTAGGGGTCTCGGTCCCCGATGAGCAGTTCTTC.

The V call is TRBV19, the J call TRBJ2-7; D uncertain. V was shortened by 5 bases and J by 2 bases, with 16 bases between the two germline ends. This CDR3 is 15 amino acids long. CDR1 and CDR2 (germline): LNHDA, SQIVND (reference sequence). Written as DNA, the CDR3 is TGTGCCAGTAGTCCCGGGTCCACTCACCCCTACGAGCAGTACTTC. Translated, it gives CASSPGSTHPYEQYF.

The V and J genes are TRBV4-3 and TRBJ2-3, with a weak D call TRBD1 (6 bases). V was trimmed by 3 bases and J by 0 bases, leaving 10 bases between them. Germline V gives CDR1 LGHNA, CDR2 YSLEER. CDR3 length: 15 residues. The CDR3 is CASSHRGSSTDTQYF. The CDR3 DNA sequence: TGCGCCAGCAGCCACAGGGGTTCTAGCACAGATACGCAGTATTTT.

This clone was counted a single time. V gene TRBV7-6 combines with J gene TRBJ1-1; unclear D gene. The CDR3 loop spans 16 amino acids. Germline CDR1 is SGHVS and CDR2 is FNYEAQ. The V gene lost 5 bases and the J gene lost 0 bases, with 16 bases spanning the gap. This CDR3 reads CASSPLVSSMNTEAFF. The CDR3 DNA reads TGTGCCAGCAGCCCGCTTGTATCCTCAATGAACACTGAAGCTTTCTTT.

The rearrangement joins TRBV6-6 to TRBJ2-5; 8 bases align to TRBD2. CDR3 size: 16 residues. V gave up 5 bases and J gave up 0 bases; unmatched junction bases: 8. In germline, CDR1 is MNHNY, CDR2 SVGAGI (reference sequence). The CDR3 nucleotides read TGTGCCAGCAGTCCGGGACTAGGAGAGGACCAAGAGACCCAGTACTTC. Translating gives CASSPGLGEDQETQYF.

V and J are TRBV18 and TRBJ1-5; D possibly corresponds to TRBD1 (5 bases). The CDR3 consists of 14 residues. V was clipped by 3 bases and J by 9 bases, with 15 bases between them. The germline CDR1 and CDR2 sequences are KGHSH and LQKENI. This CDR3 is CASSPDSPEWPQHF. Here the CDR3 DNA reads TGTGCCAGCTCACCTGACAGTCCCGAATGGCCCCAGCATTTT.

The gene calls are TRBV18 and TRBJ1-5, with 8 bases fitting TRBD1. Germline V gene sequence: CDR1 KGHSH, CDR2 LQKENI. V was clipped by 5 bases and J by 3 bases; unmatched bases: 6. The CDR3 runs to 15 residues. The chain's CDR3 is CASSLDRDPNQPQHF. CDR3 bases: TGTGCCAGCTCATTGGACAGGGATCCCAATCAGCCCCAGCATTTT.

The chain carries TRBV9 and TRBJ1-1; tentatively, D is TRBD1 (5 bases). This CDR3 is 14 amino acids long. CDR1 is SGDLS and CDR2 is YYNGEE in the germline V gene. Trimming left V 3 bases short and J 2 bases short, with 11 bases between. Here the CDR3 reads CASSEGYANTEAFF. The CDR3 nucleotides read TGTGCCAGCAGCGAGGGGTACGCCAACACTGAAGCTTTCTTT.

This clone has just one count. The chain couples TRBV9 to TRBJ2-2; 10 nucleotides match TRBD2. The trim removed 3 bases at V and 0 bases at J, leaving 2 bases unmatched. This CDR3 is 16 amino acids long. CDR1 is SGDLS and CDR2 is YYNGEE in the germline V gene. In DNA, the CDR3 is TGTGCCAGCAGCGAAAGCGGGAGGGCGAACACCGGGGAGCTGTTTTTT. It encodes CASSESGRANTGELFF.

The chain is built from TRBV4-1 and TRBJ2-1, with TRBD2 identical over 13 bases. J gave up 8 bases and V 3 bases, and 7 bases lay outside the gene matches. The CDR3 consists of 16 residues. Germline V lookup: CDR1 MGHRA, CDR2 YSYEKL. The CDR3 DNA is TGCGCCAGCAGCCAGAGGACTAGCGGGAGTGGCGATGAGCAGTTCTTC. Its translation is CASSQRTSGSGDEQFF.

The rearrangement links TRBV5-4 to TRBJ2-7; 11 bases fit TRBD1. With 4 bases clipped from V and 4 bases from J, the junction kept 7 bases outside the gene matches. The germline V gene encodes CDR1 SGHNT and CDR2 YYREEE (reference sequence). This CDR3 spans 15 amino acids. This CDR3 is CASSPAGTGGYEQYF. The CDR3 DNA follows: TGTGCCAGCAGCCCGGCTGGGACAGGGGGATACGAGCAGTACTTC.

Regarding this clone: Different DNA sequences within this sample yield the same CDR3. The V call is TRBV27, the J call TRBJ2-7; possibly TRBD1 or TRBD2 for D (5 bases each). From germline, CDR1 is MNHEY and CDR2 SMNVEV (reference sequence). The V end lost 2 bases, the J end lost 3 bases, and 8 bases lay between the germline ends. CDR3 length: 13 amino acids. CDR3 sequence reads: CASSLGTNYEQYF. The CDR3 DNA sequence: TGTGCCAGCAGTTTAGGGACCAACTACGAGCAGTACTTC.